One T cell receptor (beta chain) is described in this entry. Its antigen remains unknown. As the method for making TCR beta libraries, quantitative 5'-RACE with molecular barcodes was used. In TCRdb, the 5' RACE reads were re-called with MiXCR into one record per CDR3 protein. The sample contains some 400,000 distinct CDR3 sequences, approximately 20% of which appear only once. Germline CDR1 reads SGDLS; CDR2 reads YYNGEE. The CDR3 length is 17 residues. Trimming cost V 4 bases and J 0 bases, with 16 bases left between them. This sample is drawn from a study of CD8 T cells in ankylosing spondylitis. Study-wide findings and caveats: There was a TCR beta motif, made of 7 to 9 highly homologous variants, that appeared characteristic of ankylosing spondylitis blood. Significant enrichment of disease-linked clones was reportedly seen in matched ankylosing spondylitis synovial fluid. A CD8+ phenotype characterized the disease-linked clones, which were relatively rare in peripheral blood.

The material sequenced was blood, either unsorted or a sorted T cell fraction (not recorded which). This TCR came from a male donor with ankylosing spondylitis. This chain uses TRBV9 with TRBJ2-2; D possibly corresponds to TRBD2 (6 bases). CDR3 loop: CASSPGASDTNTGELFF. CDR3 DNA sequence: TGTGCCAGCAGCCCCGGTGCTAGCGATACGAACACCGGGGAGCTGTTTTTT.